These 20 T cell receptor beta chains originate from one sample sequenced in a study of blood T cell repertoires in COVID-19. Generated by immunoSEQ multiplex PCR, the TCRdb table keeps only in-frame clones and is missing some. The sample records 180,000 or so clones, around 83% being singletons. Sequencing input: peripheral blood. Source of these receptors: a woman aged 25 to 39 with active or convalescent COVID-19.

This chain links TRBV5-1 with TRBJ2-7, with TRBD2 identical over 8 bases. The V gene's germline CDR1 is SGHRS and CDR2 YFSETQ. Losses at the gene ends were 0 bases for V and 0 bases for J; bases not matched to a gene: 8. The CDR3 runs to 17 residues. CDR3 bases: TGCGCCAGCAGCTTGGCAACTCTAGCGGGTAGCTCCTACGAGCAGTACTTC. Its protein is CASSLATLAGSSYEQYF.

The chain links TRBV6-5 to TRBJ1-1, with no clear D. Trimming shortened V by 7 bases and J by 0 bases, and 12 bases separated the two germline ends. The germline V gene encodes CDR1 MNHEY and CDR2 SVGAGI. This CDR3 is built from 14 residues. CDR3 nucleotides: TGTGCCAGCAATAAAGAAACAGTGAACACTGAAGCTTTCTTT. As protein: CASNKETVNTEAFF.

This chain links TRBV7-9 with TRBJ2-2, with TRBD1 matching 9 bases. The CDR3 is 15 residues long. CDR1 SEHNR and CDR2 FQNEAQ come from the germline V gene (reference sequence). The V and J ends lost 4 bases and 4 bases, in that order; junction bases with no gene match: 4. The CDR3 coding sequence is TGTGCCAGCAGCTATGACAGGGGGACCACCGGGGAGCTGTTTTTT. The encoded protein is CASSYDRGTTGELFF.

This clone was detected once. The J gene is TRBJ1-5, the V gene TRBV28; 7 bases align to TRBD1. Per the germline V gene, CDR1 is MDHEN and CDR2 is SYDVKM. This CDR3 is built from 15 residues. The ends lost 4 bases at V and 5 bases at J; junction bases unmatched: 8. The CDR3 spells CASSSQRTGHQPQHF. CDR3 nucleotide sequence: TGTGCCAGCAGTTCACAAAGGACAGGCCATCAGCCCCAGCATTTT. The full variable domain, completed using reference TRBV28 and TRBJ1-5, is DVKVTQSSRYLVKRTGEKVFLECVQDMDHENMFWYRQDPGLGLRLIYFSYDVKMKEKGDIPEGYSVSREKKERFSLILESASTNQTSMYLCASSSQRTGHQPQHFGDGTRLSIL.

In DNA, the CDR3 is TGTGCCAGCAGCCAAGGGAAGGGGATAAGATATGGCTACACCTTC. It yields the protein CASSQGKGIRYGYTF. The chain uses TRBV4-2 and TRBJ1-2, with D possibly being TRBD1 (5 bases). Trimming took 1 base from V and 5 from J, leaving 14 bases between them. The CDR3 is made up of 15 amino acids. Germline-derived CDR1 and CDR2 are LGHNA and YNFKEQ.

The V and J genes are TRBV15 and TRBJ1-5; D not certain. CDR3 length: 14 residues. Germline-derived CDR1 and CDR2 are LNHNV and YYDKDF (reference sequence). V dropped 3 bases and J dropped 5 bases, with 11 bases sitting between them. The CDR3 sequence: CATSRAESYQPQHF. The DNA of the CDR3 is TGTGCCACCAGCAGGGCGGAGAGCTATCAGCCCCAGCATTTT.

The V call is TRBV6-5, the J call TRBJ1-1; no reliable D call. CDR3 length: 14 residues. V was trimmed by 5 bases and J by 2 bases, leaving 12 bases between them. CDR1 and CDR2 (germline): MNHEY, SVGAGI. The CDR3 DNA is TGTGCCAGCAGTCTCTGGAGCCTCAACACTGAAGCTTTCTTT. It specifies CASSLWSLNTEAFF.

The chain is built from TRBV5-1 and TRBJ1-4; 11 bases are a match to TRBD1. J gave up 2 bases and V 3 bases, and 9 bases lay outside the gene matches. This CDR3 has 18 residues. Per the germline V gene, CDR1 is SGHRS and CDR2 is YFSETQ. The CDR3 nucleotides are TGCGCCAGCAGCTCGGGGACAGGGGGGCGCGTCACTAATGAAAAACTGTTTTTT. Protein sequence: CASSSGTGGRVTNEKLFF.

The chain combines TRBV6-5 with TRBJ1-6, with TRBD1 as a possible D gene (6 bases). Trimming removed 5 bases from V and 0 bases from J, with 8 bases in between. Germline assignment: CDR1 MNHEY and CDR2 SVGAGI. The CDR3 has 15 residues. The CDR3 protein is CASSPDSSYNSPLHF. CDR3 bases: TGTGCCAGCAGTCCGGACAGCTCCTATAATTCACCCCTCCACTTT.

V and J are TRBV28 and TRBJ1-3, with TRBD1 as a possible D gene (6 bases). From germline, CDR1 is MDHEN and CDR2 SYDVKM. V was shortened by 6 bases and J by 1 base, with 13 bases between the two germline ends. The CDR3 loop spans 15 amino acids. In DNA, the CDR3 is TGTGCCAGCAGCCCCCTGACAGGTTCTGGAAACACCATATATTTT. It codes for CASSPLTGSGNTIYF.

This clone was recorded a few times. The chain uses TRBV5-1 and TRBJ2-5, with 9 bases lining up with TRBD2. The CDR3 covers 15 residues. V shed 4 bases and J 1 base; nucleotides not matched to a gene: 5. Germline lookup yields CDR1 SGHRS and CDR2 YFSETQ. The CDR3 coding sequence is TGCGCCAGCAGCCCAGCGGGGGGACTCCAAGAGACCCAGTACTTC. Encoded protein: CASSPAGGLQETQYF.

This rearrangement joins TRBV6-2 or TRBV6-3 to TRBJ2-3; D is perhaps TRBD2 (5 bases). The CDR3 has 15 amino acids. CDR1 and CDR2 from the germline V gene are MNHEY and SVGEGT. With 5 bases removed from V and 2 bases from J, the gap between germline ends came to 14 bases. CDR3 sequence: CASSLTVRDTDTQYF. CDR3 nucleotides: TGTGCCAGCAGTCTAACCGTCCGGGACACAGATACGCAGTATTTT.

This clone has more than one count but fewer than ten. The chain couples TRBV12-3 or TRBV12-4 to TRBJ2-3; perhaps TRBD2 as D (5 bases). The CDR3 extends over 13 amino acids. V dropped 2 bases and J dropped 3 bases, with 6 bases sitting between them. The CDR3 loop reads CASSLRRTDTQYF. The CDR3 nucleotides read TGTGCCAGCAGTTTACGGAGGACAGATACGCAGTATTTT.

The chain combines TRBV27 with TRBJ1-2, with D possibly being TRBD1 (5 bases). Trimming stripped 3 bases from V and 4 bases from J, with 12 bases between. From germline, CDR1 is MNHEY and CDR2 SMNVEV (reference sequence). The CDR3 contains 14 residues. CDR3 DNA: TGTGCCAGCAGTTTCCTTGGGGCCGGCTATGGCTACACCTTC. Protein sequence: CASSFLGAGYGYTF.

The chain couples TRBV6-2 or TRBV6-3 to TRBJ1-6; D not resolved. The CDR3 contains 16 residues. V gave up 5 bases and J gave up 8 bases, with 19 bases separating them. The germline gives CDR1 MNHEY, CDR2 SVGEGT. Written as DNA, the CDR3 is TGTGCCAGCAGTAACCCCCAGCCCGGGCGGGATTCACCCCTCCACTTT. Amino acid sequence: CASSNPQPGRDSPLHF.

The chain employs TRBV30 and TRBJ1-2, with 10 bases lining up with TRBD1. The CDR3 consists of 12 residues. CDR1 and CDR2 from the germline V gene are GTSNPN and SVGIG (reference sequence). This CDR3 reads CAVGDRGYGYTF. For the CDR3, the DNA is TGTGCTGTCGGGGACAGGGGCTATGGCTACACCTTC.

The V gene is TRBV20-1, the J gene TRBJ1-2, with a weak D call TRBD1 (5 bases). Looked up from germline, CDR1 is DFQATT and CDR2 is SNEGSKA (reference sequence). V was trimmed by 7 bases and J by 7 bases, leaving 13 bases between them. This CDR3 comprises 11 residues. The CDR3 DNA reads as TGCAGTGTGTTTAGGGGTGCTGGCTACACCTTC. Its translation: CSVFRGAGYTF.

CDR3 coding DNA: TGCGCCAGCAGCCAAGCGTGGCGGGAGAAGGGTGAGCAGTTCTTC. Amino acids: CASSQAWREKGEQFF. The chain links TRBV4-1 to TRBJ2-1; 7 nucleotides match TRBD2. Germline-derived CDR1 and CDR2 are MGHRA and YSYEKL. V trimming: 1 base; J trimming: 9 bases; junction bases outside the gene matches: 9. This CDR3 comprises 15 residues.

This chain joins TRBV19 and TRBJ2-3; TRBD2 matches 13 bases. V trimming: 5 bases; J trimming: 0 bases; junction bases outside the gene matches: 14. From germline, CDR1 is LNHDA and CDR2 SQIVND (reference sequence). The CDR3 consists of 20 residues. The CDR3 sequence is CASSPWQGLAGALSTDTQYF. Written as DNA, the CDR3 is TGTGCCAGTAGTCCTTGGCAAGGACTAGCGGGAGCCCTCAGCACAGATACGCAGTATTTT.

Here the CDR3 reads CASSFTGLEGNYGYTF. The CDR3 nucleotides read TGTGCCAGCAGCTTTACGGGACTAGAGGGTAACTATGGCTACACCTTC. The chain links TRBV7-9 to TRBJ1-2; weak D call: TRBD1 (5 bases). The CDR3 consists of 16 residues. Germline CDR1 is SEHNR and CDR2 is FQNEAQ (reference sequence). The germline V and J ends were trimmed by 3 bases and 1 base, with 15 bases remaining between them.